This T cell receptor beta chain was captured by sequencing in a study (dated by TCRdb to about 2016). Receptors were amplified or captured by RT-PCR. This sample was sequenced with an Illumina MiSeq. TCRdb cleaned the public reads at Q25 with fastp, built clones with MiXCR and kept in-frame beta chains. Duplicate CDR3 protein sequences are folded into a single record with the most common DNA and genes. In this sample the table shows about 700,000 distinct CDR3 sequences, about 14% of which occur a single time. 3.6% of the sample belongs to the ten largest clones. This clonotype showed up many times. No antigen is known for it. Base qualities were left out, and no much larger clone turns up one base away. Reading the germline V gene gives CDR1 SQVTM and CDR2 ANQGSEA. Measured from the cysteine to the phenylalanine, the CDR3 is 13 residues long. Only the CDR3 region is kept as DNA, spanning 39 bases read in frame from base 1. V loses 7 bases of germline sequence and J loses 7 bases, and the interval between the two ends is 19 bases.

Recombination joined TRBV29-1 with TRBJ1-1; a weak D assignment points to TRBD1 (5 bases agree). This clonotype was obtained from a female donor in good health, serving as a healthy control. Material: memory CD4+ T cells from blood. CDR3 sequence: CSAALTVDVEAFF. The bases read TGCAGCGCGGCACTGACAGTAGATGTTGAAGCTTTCTTT.